These T cell receptor beta chains were read from a single sample in a study of T cell responses to AZD1222 COVID-19 vaccine. Libraries were prepared by immunoSEQ multiplex PCR; TCRdb keeps only in-frame clonotypes and omits some of them. The sample has about 180,000 clones, around 90% seen once; the top ten hold roughly 12%. The sequencing here drew on peripheral blood, taken 28 days after the second AZD1222 dose. The origin of the receptors is an adult who received the AZD1222 COVID-19 vaccine. The CDR3 runs from the conserved cysteine through the conserved F or W. The D gene is left open where the match is weak. Only some rows state a clone size, as once, few, many or a class for expanded clones.

abundance,v_gene,d_gene,j_gene,CDR3aa,CDR3nt
-,TRBV5-1,TRBD1,TRBJ1-2,CASSSTGANYGYTF,TGCGCCAGCAGCTCGACAGGGGCTAACTATGGCTACACCTTC
-,TRBV5-1,-,TRBJ1-4,CASSLLGGTNEKLFF,TGCGCCAGCAGCTTGTTAGGGGGAACTAATGAAAAACTGTTTTTT
-,TRBV15,-,TRBJ2-5,CATSRDLTDRAVGATQYF,TGTGCCACCAGCAGAGATCTCACGGACAGAGCCGTCGGCGCGACCCAGTACTTC
few,TRBV27,-,TRBJ2-1,CASSLGVLSSYNEQFF,TGTGCCAGCAGTTTAGGGGTACTTAGCTCCTACAATGAGCAGTTCTTC
-,TRBV4-1,-,TRBJ1-6,CASSQYWDTATYNSPLHF,TGCGCCAGCAGCCAATACTGGGACACAGCCACCTATAATTCACCCCTCCACTTT
-,TRBV5-1,-,TRBJ1-4,CASSPAPGPDEKLFF,TGCGCCAGCAGCCCGGCCCCGGGGCCGGATGAAAAACTGTTTTTT
-,TRBV7-9,TRBD2,TRBJ2-1,CASSIPSGRYNEQFF,TGTGCCAGCAGCATTCCTAGCGGGAGGTACAATGAGCAGTTCTTC
-,TRBV5-6,-,TRBJ1-2,CASSPLNREVYGYTF,TGTGCCAGCAGCCCCCTCAACAGGGAAGTGTATGGCTACACCTTC
-,TRBV5-1,-,TRBJ1-1,CASSLDGQQNTEAFF,TGCGCCAGCAGCCTGGATGGACAACAGAACACTGAAGCTTTCTTT
-,TRBV12-3/TRBV12-4,-,TRBJ2-1,CASARLTYNEQFF,TGTGCCAGCGCCAGATTGACCTACAATGAGCAGTTCTTC
-,TRBV6-2/TRBV6-3,-,TRBJ1-1,CASSYSQGTEAFF,TGTGCCAGCAGTTACTCCCAGGGAACTGAAGCTTTCTTT
-,TRBV5-1,-,TRBJ1-1,CASSSWGMNTEAFF,TGCGCCAGCAGCTCCTGGGGTATGAACACTGAAGCTTTCTTT
-,TRBV5-4,-,TRBJ1-1,CASSTPQGLNTEAFF,TGTGCCAGCAGCACCCCTCAGGGGCTGAACACTGAAGCTTTCTTT
-,TRBV3-1/TRBV3-2,-,TRBJ2-1,CASSSEPFTYNEQFF,TGTGCCAGCAGCAGTGAGCCCTTTACCTACAATGAGCAGTTCTTC
-,TRBV6-5,TRBD1,TRBJ1-2,CASRGQGPYGYTF,TGTGCCAGCAGAGGACAGGGACCCTATGGCTACACCTTC
-,TRBV9,TRBD1,TRBJ1-6,CASSAQGENSPLHF,TGTGCCAGCAGCGCACAGGGGGAGAATTCACCCCTCCACTTT
-,TRBV28,TRBD1,TRBJ2-2,CATSGTATGELFF,TGTGCCACTTCCGGGACAGCCACCGGGGAGCTGTTTTTT
few,TRBV28,-,TRBJ1-5,CASSLTHGGNQPQHF,TGTGCCAGCAGTTTAACACACGGGGGCAATCAGCCCCAGCATTTT
once,TRBV14,TRBD2,TRBJ2-1,CASKLAGGVYNEQFF,TGTGCCAGCAAACTAGCGGGGGGTGTTTACAATGAGCAGTTCTTC
-,TRBV9,-,TRBJ1-2,CASSVGFRVGAEYGYTF,TGTGCCAGCAGCGTAGGGTTCCGGGTCGGGGCAGAATATGGCTACACCTTC
-,TRBV9,-,TRBJ1-3,CASSVDVNTIYF,TGTGCCAGCAGCGTAGATGTAAACACCATATATTTT